The 18 T cell receptor beta chains presented below share a single source sample, sequenced in a study of cytomegalovirus exposure and HLA in healthy donors. The table came from immunoSEQ multiplex PCR; TCRdb's copy has only in-frame clones and leaves some out. The repertoire holds 110,000 to 150,000 clones, with approximately 86% as singletons. Sequenced material: PBMCs. The receptors stem from a woman aged 18-29 years in good health and CMV-seropositive.

This chain links TRBV7-2 with TRBJ2-3; D uncertain. Trimming took 5 bases from V and 5 from J, leaving 11 bases between them. This CDR3 spans 13 amino acids. The germline V gene encodes CDR1 SGHTA and CDR2 FQGNSA. CDR3 in amino acids: CASSPNSVDTQYF. The CDR3, as DNA: TGTGCCAGCAGCCCTAATTCGGTAGATACGCAGTATTTT.

The chain carries TRBV18 and TRBJ2-4, with 12 bases identical to TRBD1. V lost 1 base and J lost 3; bases outside the gene matches: 7. Germline values: CDR1 KGHSH, CDR2 LQKENI. The CDR3 is 18 amino acids. This chain's CDR3 is CASSPLLGTGGLKNIQYF. CDR3 coding DNA: TGTGCCAGCTCACCACTATTGGGGACAGGGGGCCTCAAAAACATTCAGTACTTC.

The V and J genes are TRBV2 and TRBJ1-5, with D tentatively TRBD1 (5 bases). V was shortened by 5 bases and J by 6 bases, with 14 bases between the two germline ends. CDR1 is SNHLY, CDR2 FYNNEI, per germline. The CDR3 consists of 14 residues. The CDR3 nucleotides read TGTGCCAGCAGTCCGGGAGGGACCGTTCAGCCCCAGCATTTT. Translating it yields CASSPGGTVQPQHF.

The CDR3 loop is CASSPSGSTHNEQFF. The CDR3 DNA reads as TGTGCCAGCAGCCCTAGCGGGAGCACCCACAATGAGCAGTTCTTC. The chain combines TRBV9 with TRBJ2-1; TRBD2 agrees at 10 bases. Germline CDR1 and CDR2: SGDLS and YYNGEE. V lost 4 bases to trimming and J lost 5 bases; unmatched junction nucleotides: 6. There are 15 residues in the CDR3.

The chain is built from TRBV28 and TRBJ2-7, with TRBD1 matching over 7 bases. Germline V lookup: CDR1 MDHEN, CDR2 SYDVKM. V shed 5 bases and J 4 bases; nucleotides not matched to a gene: 8. The CDR3 has 14 amino acids. The CDR3 nucleotides read TGTGCCAGCAGTATGACAGGGTGGGTATACGAGCAGTACTTC. Translation gives CASSMTGWVYEQYF. The full variable domain, in which reference TRBV28 and TRBJ2-7 provide the parts outside the CDR3, is DVKVTQSSRYLVKRTGEKVFLECVQDMDHENMFWYRQDPGLGLRLIYFSYDVKMKEKGDIPEGYSVSREKKERFSLILESASTNQTSMYLCASSMTGWVYEQYFGPGTRLTVT.

The genes are TRBV14 and TRBJ2-7; D might be TRBD2 (7 bases). The V and J ends lost 7 bases and 12 bases respectively, with 16 bases between them. This CDR3 has 11 amino acids. Germline loops: CDR1 SGHDN, CDR2 FVKESK. CDR3 sequence (DNA): TGTGCCAGCAAGGGGGGGCGCGTGTTGTACTTC. It encodes CASKGGRVLYF.

The gene calls are TRBV28 and TRBJ1-1; 7 nucleotides align to TRBD1. The trim removed 2 bases at V and 5 bases at J, leaving 5 bases unmatched. The CDR3 contains 14 residues. Germline CDR1 MDHEN, CDR2 SYDVKM. CDR3 coding DNA: TGTGCCAGCAGTTTACGAATGGGACAGACTGAAGCTTTCTTT. Its protein product is CASSLRMGQTEAFF. Full variable domain (remainder filled in from reference TRBV28 and TRBJ1-1): DVKVTQSSRYLVKRTGEKVFLECVQDMDHENMFWYRQDPGLGLRLIYFSYDVKMKEKGDIPEGYSVSREKKERFSLILESASTNQTSMYLCASSLRMGQTEAFFGQGTRLTVV.

This rearrangement joins TRBV5-1 to TRBJ2-7; 10 nucleotides match TRBD2. Germline values: CDR1 SGHRS, CDR2 YFSETQ. The CDR3 has 15 residues. Germline trimming cut 0 bases from V and 4 bases from J; bases unmatched to any gene: 4. The CDR3 coding sequence is TGCGCCAGCAGCTTGGCCACTAGCGGGGCGTACGAGCAGTACTTC. This gives the protein CASSLATSGAYEQYF. The variable domain in full, completed from reference TRBV5-1 and TRBJ2-7, reads KAGVTQTPRYLIKTRGQQVTLSCSPISGHRSVSWYQQTPGQGLQFLFEYFSETQRNKGNFPGRFSGRQFSNSRSEMNVSTLELGDSALYLCASSLATSGAYEQYFGPGTRLTVT.

The chain uses TRBV6-5 and TRBJ2-5, with D perhaps TRBD1 (6 bases). The CDR3 is 14 amino acids. The V gene lost 0 bases and the J gene lost 5 bases, with 10 bases spanning the gap. The germline gives CDR1 MNHEY, CDR2 SVGAGI. This CDR3 is CASSYSGAGETQYF. As DNA, the CDR3 is TGTGCCAGCAGTTACTCGGGGGCCGGGGAGACCCAGTACTTC.

The chain combines TRBV2 with TRBJ1-2; 7 nucleotides line up with TRBD1. This CDR3 comprises 14 residues. From germline, CDR1 is SNHLY and CDR2 FYNNEI. Unmatched junction bases numbered 10, after V lost 4 bases and J lost 8 bases. CDR3 protein: CASSVEGGGDGYTF. The CDR3 DNA follows: TGTGCCAGCAGTGTGGAAGGAGGGGGCGACGGCTACACCTTC.

This clone appeared a few times. The V call is TRBV19, the J call TRBJ1-2; 11 nucleotides line up with TRBD1. The length of the CDR3 is 15 residues. The V gene end was trimmed by 8 bases and the J gene end by 2 bases; junction bases not matched to a gene: 7. Germline assignment: CDR1 LNHDA and CDR2 SQIVND (reference sequence). DNA for the CDR3: TGTGCCAGTCGGCTGGACAGGGGGCAAAACTATGGCTACACCTTC. Protein sequence: CASRLDRGQNYGYTF.

The rearrangement joins TRBV6-5 to TRBJ1-6; possibly TRBD1 for D (6 bases). In germline, CDR1 is MNHEY, CDR2 SVGAGI. This CDR3 spans 15 amino acids. V lost 6 bases to trimming and J lost 9 bases, with 18 bases between them. The CDR3 protein is CASSRRGDWGSPLHF. CDR3 DNA: TGTGCCAGCAGCCGCAGGGGAGATTGGGGTTCACCCCTCCACTTT.

This chain links TRBV6-1 with TRBJ1-1; TRBD1 matches 8 bases. CDR3 size: 16 residues. V lost 4 bases and J lost 1; bases outside the gene matches: 8. Looked up from germline, CDR1 is MNHNS and CDR2 is SASEGT. CDR3 nucleotide sequence: TGTGCCAGCAGTGCCGCCTGGACAGGGAAGAACACTGAAGCTTTCTTT. Protein sequence: CASSAAWTGKNTEAFF.

Within the sample, this clone is medium-sized. The chain employs TRBV27 and TRBJ2-2, with D perhaps TRBD1 (5 bases). Germline loops: CDR1 MNHEY, CDR2 SMNVEV (reference sequence). V lost 3 bases to trimming and J lost 2 bases, with 10 bases between them. The CDR3 is 15 residues long. The CDR3 loop reads CASSFHDRNTGELFF. Here the CDR3 DNA reads TGTGCCAGCAGTTTTCACGACAGAAACACCGGGGAGCTGTTTTTT.

This clone occurred once. The chain links TRBV5-1 to TRBJ2-5, with a possible D match to TRBD1 (5 bases). The CDR3 runs to 15 residues. Looked up from germline, CDR1 is SGHRS and CDR2 is YFSETQ. Trimming took off 0 bases at V and 5 bases at J, with 14 bases between the two ends. The CDR3 nucleotides read TGCGCCAGCAGCTTGGGGTCAGGCTCAGGGGAGACCCAGTACTTC. Translating it yields CASSLGSGSGETQYF.

This sequence joins TRBV5-6 and TRBJ2-1; TRBD1 is a possible D gene (6 bases). The V end lost 5 bases, the J end lost 0 bases, and 18 bases lay between the germline ends. Germline CDR1 and CDR2: SGHDT and YYEEEE. The CDR3 length is 17 residues. The CDR3: CASRLLTRGSSYNEQFF. The CDR3 DNA reads TGTGCCAGCAGGTTGTTGACCAGGGGAAGCTCCTACAATGAGCAGTTCTTC.

V usage is TRBV18 and J usage is TRBJ2-2, with D perhaps TRBD2 (6 bases). Trimming cost V 1 base and J 6 bases, with 6 bases left between them. The length of the CDR3 is 13 residues. In germline, CDR1 is KGHSH, CDR2 LQKENI. The CDR3 reads CASSPRGAGELFF. In nucleotides, the CDR3 is TGTGCCAGCTCACCACGGGGGGCCGGGGAGCTGTTTTTT.

The V call is TRBV9, the J call TRBJ2-1; 11 nucleotides align to TRBD2. The junction had 8 bases not matched to a gene; V was cut back by 3 bases and J by 6 bases. This CDR3 has 16 amino acids. Germline assignment: CDR1 SGDLS and CDR2 YYNGEE. The CDR3 DNA follows: TGTGCCAGCAGCGGATGGCTAGCGGGAGGCCCCAATGAGCAGTTCTTC. Translated, it gives CASSGWLAGGPNEQFF.